The 5 T cell receptor beta chains listed next were all sequenced from one sample in a study of T cells in Graves' hyperthyroidism and ophthalmopathy. TCR beta CDR3 regions were amplified from RNA. During a first-round RT-PCR of the TCR CDR3, the HTBI primer set was used. TCRdb processed the multiplex PCR reads anew with MiXCR; each CDR3 protein has one entry. The sample has about 600,000 distinct CDR3 sequences, 12% to 15% seen once. The specimen sequenced was blood. All receptors derive from a woman aged 18-29 years with Graves' ophthalmopathy.

The chain links TRBV28 to TRBJ1-1, with 9 bases identical to TRBD1. Germline V CDR1 and CDR2: MDHEN, SYDVKM. V was pared by 5 bases and J by 2 bases, with 6 bases of the junction left unmatched. The CDR3 is 15 residues long. Here the CDR3 reads CASSPGTGPNTEAFF. Here the CDR3 DNA reads TGTGCCAGCAGTCCCGGGACAGGGCCAAACACTGAAGCTTTCTTT.

Ten or more counts support this clonotype. The genes are TRBV3-1 and TRBJ2-6; no reliable D call. V dropped 1 base and J dropped 0 bases, with 7 bases sitting between them. The germline gives CDR1 LGHDT, CDR2 YNNKEL (reference sequence). The CDR3 has 16 residues. CDR3 loop: CASSQGSGSGANVLTF. CDR3 nucleotides: TGTGCCAGCAGCCAAGGGTCAGGCTCTGGGGCCAACGTCCTGACTTTC.

This clonotype has more than one count but fewer than ten. The chain has TRBV2 and TRBJ1-1, with a possible D match to TRBD1 (5 bases). Trimming removed 8 bases at V and 10 bases at J, with 17 bases between. Germline V gene lookup returns CDR1 SNHLY and CDR2 FYNNEI. This CDR3 is 12 amino acids long. CDR3 DNA: TGTGCCAGCCGGGGACCCCCGGTGGGAGCTTTCTTT. It specifies CASRGPPVGAFF.

This clonotype turned up a few times. The chain has TRBV20-1 and TRBJ2-3, with 8 bases matching TRBD1. CDR1 and CDR2 (germline): DFQATT, SNEGSKA (reference sequence). V shed 6 bases and J 6 bases; nucleotides not matched to a gene: 14. This CDR3 has 15 residues. CDR3 bases: TGCAGTGCCCCGGACAGGGCTCTTTTGGTTGATACGCAGTATTTT. Its translation is CSAPDRALLVDTQYF.

This clonotype has a count of ten or more. This chain joins TRBV20-1 and TRBJ2-1; TRBD2 matches 7 bases. Trimming removed 6 bases from V and 8 bases from J; junction bases left unmatched: 13. CDR1 is DFQATT and CDR2 is SNEGSKA in the germline V gene (reference sequence). The CDR3 sequence is 14 residues long. The CDR3 coding sequence is TGCAGTGCACCTACTAGCGTTGGTATAGATGAGCAGTTCTTC. It codes for CSAPTSVGIDEQFF.